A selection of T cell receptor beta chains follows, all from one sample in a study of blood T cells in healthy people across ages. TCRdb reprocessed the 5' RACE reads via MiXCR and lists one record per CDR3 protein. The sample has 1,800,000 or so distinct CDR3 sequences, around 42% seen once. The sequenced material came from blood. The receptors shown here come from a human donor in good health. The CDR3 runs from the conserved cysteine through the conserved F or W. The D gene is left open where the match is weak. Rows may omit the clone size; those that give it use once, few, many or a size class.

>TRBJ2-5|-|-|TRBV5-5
TGTGCCAGCAGCTTGGTGGGGGGACACCAAGAGACCCAGTACTTC
CASSLVGGHQETQYF
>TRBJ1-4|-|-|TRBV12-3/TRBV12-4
TGTGCCAGCGGAACCGGTACGGCAGGGGAAAAACTGTTTTTT
CASGTGTAGEKLFF
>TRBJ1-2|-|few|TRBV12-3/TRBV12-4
TGTGCCAGCAGTTTATCCGTGGGGCAGGGGAGGAATGGCTACACCTTC
CASSLSVGQGRNGYTF
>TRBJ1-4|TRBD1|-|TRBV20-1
TGCAGTGCTCCGAAGACAGGGGGTTTTGAAAAACTGTTTTTT
CSAPKTGGFEKLFF
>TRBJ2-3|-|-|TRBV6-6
TGTGCCAGCAGTTACAGCTCAAGTACGCAGTATTTT
CASSYSSSTQYF
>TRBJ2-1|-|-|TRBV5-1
TGCGCCAGCAGCTTGGTAACCGGGCACGTTGAGCAGTTCTTC
CASSLVTGHVEQFF
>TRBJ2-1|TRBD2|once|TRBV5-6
TGTGCCAGCAGTACGCCTAGCGGGGGTCCCGCGCAGTTCTTC
CASSTPSGGPAQFF
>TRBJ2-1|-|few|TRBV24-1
TGTGCCACCAGTGACGGACAGATTTACAATGAGCAGTTCTTC
CATSDGQIYNEQFF
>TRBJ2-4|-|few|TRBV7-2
TGTGCCAGCAGCTTAGTAGGGCCCCAAAACATTCAGTACTTC
CASSLVGPQNIQYF
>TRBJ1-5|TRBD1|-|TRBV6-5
TGTGCCAGCAGTCCAGGGGGGGATAGCAATCAGCCCCAGCATTTT
CASSPGGDSNQPQHF
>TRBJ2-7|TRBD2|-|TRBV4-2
TGTGCCAGCAGCCAAGGGCTAGCGGGGGCCCCCTACGAGCAGTACTTC
CASSQGLAGAPYEQYF
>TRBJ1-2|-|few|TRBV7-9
TGTGCCAGCAGCTTAGACAGTGAGGATGGCTACACCTTC
CASSLDSEDGYTF
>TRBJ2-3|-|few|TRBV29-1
TGCAGCGTTGACCTACGCGGGGTCGGCACAGATACGCAGTATTTT
CSVDLRGVGTDTQYF
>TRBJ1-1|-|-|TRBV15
TGTGCCACCAGCAGAGGGAGGGCCACTGAAGCTTTCTTT
CATSRGRATEAFF
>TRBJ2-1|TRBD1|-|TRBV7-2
TGTGCCAGCAGCTTAAAGACAGGGGATTATTGGCATGAGCAGTTCTTC
CASSLKTGDYWHEQFF
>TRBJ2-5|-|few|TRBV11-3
TGTGCCAGCAGCTTAGAAGCGGAACAAGAGACCCAGTACTTC
CASSLEAEQETQYF
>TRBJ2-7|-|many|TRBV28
TGTGCCAGCAGTCCCCCTTACAGCGAGCAGTACTTC
CASSPPYSEQYF
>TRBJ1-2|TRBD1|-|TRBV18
TGTGCCAGCTCACCTCGGGGACAGGGGGCGCACAGCTATGGCTACACCTTC
CASSPRGQGAHSYGYTF
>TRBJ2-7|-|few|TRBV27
TGTGCCAGCAGAGGACTGGAAGCCTACGAGCAGTACTTC
CASRGLEAYEQYF
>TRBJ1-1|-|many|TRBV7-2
TGTGCCAGCAGCTTAGCCGGTGGGGCTTTCTTT
CASSLAGGAFF